The 8 T cell receptor beta chains in this list originate from one sample, sequenced in a study of neurological immune-mediated disorders. TCRdb re-derived calls from the 5' RACE reads in MiXCR, one entry per CDR3 protein. The sample has roughly 50,000 distinct CDR3 sequences, around 4.3% seen once; the top ten hold 5.7%. The sample was PBMCs. The receptors stem from a woman aged 60-75 years with multiple sclerosis.

This clonotype was seen at least ten times. The J gene is TRBJ1-1, the V gene TRBV29-1; D perhaps matches TRBD1 (5 bases). The CDR3 contains 14 residues. The germline V and J ends were trimmed by 0 bases and 1 base, with 9 bases remaining between them. The germline V gene encodes CDR1 SQVTM and CDR2 ANQGSEA. This CDR3 is CSVEDGDGNTEAFF. The DNA for the CDR3 is TGCAGCGTTGAAGATGGGGACGGGAACACTGAAGCTTTCTTT. Full variable domain (rest looked up from reference TRBV29-1 and TRBJ1-1): SAVISQKPSRDICQRGTSLTIQCQVDSQVTMMFWYRQQPGQSLTLIATANQGSEATYESGFVIDKFPISRPNLTFSTLTVSNMSPEDSSIYLCSVEDGDGNTEAFFGQGTRLTVV.

In its sample, this clonotype was seen many times. The J gene is TRBJ2-3, the V gene TRBV7-2; possibly TRBD1 for D (6 bases). Germline V gene sequence: CDR1 SGHTA, CDR2 FQGNSA. The V end was cut by 2 bases, the J end by 2 bases, with 8 bases between. The CDR3 is made up of 14 amino acids. CDR3 region: CASSLYRDTDTQYF. CDR3 nucleotide sequence: TGTGCCAGCAGCTTATACAGGGACACAGATACGCAGTATTTT.

This clonotype came up a few times. This CDR3 is CASSYLDRGRFGYTF. The CDR3 DNA reads as TGTGCCAGCAGTTACCTTGACAGGGGGCGGTTTGGCTACACCTTC. This chain uses TRBV6-5 with TRBJ1-2, with 10 bases that match TRBD1. The CDR3 is 15 residues long. Germline-derived CDR1 and CDR2 are MNHEY and SVGAGI. With 2 bases clipped from V and 7 bases from J, the junction kept 7 bases outside the gene matches.

This clonotype was counted a few times. A read error may be the cause here, since a much bigger clone is one base away. The chain carries TRBV5-1 and TRBJ2-3; D perhaps matches TRBD1 (5 bases). This CDR3 contains 13 residues. From germline, CDR1 is SGHRS and CDR2 YFSETQ. The germline V and J ends were trimmed by 6 bases and 4 bases, with 12 bases remaining between them. DNA of the CDR3: TGCGCCAGCACGGACACCGGAGCAGATACGCAGTATTTT. It codes for CASTDTGADTQYF.

This clonotype appeared many times. This rearrangement joins TRBV18 to TRBJ1-5; the D gene is possibly TRBD1 (6 bases). Trimming stripped 6 bases from V and 5 bases from J, with 11 bases between. This CDR3 contains 13 residues. Looked up from germline, CDR1 is KGHSH and CDR2 is LQKENI. CDR3 amino acids: CASSLQGDQPQHF. The DNA for the CDR3 is TGTGCCAGCTCGTTACAGGGAGATCAGCCCCAGCATTTT.

A few counts support this clonotype. V usage is TRBV20-1 and J usage is TRBJ1-4, with D perhaps TRBD1 (5 bases). This CDR3 is 15 amino acids long. Germline-derived CDR1 and CDR2 are DFQATT and SNEGSKA (reference sequence). V lost 0 bases and J lost 7, with 15 bases in between. CDR3 sequence reads: CSARDRAQGGEKLFF. The DNA of the CDR3 is TGCAGTGCTAGAGATCGCGCGCAGGGTGGTGAAAAACTGTTTTTT.

This sequence joins TRBV12-3 or TRBV12-4 and TRBJ2-3, with D possibly being TRBD2 (5 bases). The germline V and J ends were trimmed by 7 bases and 6 bases, with 14 bases remaining between them. The CDR3 sequence is 13 residues long. CDR3 residues: CASMVGEVDTQYF. The CDR3 DNA reads as TGTGCCAGCATGGTGGGAGAGGTGGATACGCAGTATTTT.

This clonotype was counted many times. The chain recombines TRBV20-1 with TRBJ2-2, with D perhaps TRBD2 (5 bases). CDR1 DFQATT and CDR2 SNEGSKA come from the germline V gene (reference sequence). This CDR3 has 13 amino acids. V shed 3 bases and J shed 5 bases, with 10 bases lying between them. The CDR3 region has the DNA TGCAGTGCTAGGCGGACTCAAACCGGGGAGCTGTTTTTT. Its protein is CSARRTQTGELFF.